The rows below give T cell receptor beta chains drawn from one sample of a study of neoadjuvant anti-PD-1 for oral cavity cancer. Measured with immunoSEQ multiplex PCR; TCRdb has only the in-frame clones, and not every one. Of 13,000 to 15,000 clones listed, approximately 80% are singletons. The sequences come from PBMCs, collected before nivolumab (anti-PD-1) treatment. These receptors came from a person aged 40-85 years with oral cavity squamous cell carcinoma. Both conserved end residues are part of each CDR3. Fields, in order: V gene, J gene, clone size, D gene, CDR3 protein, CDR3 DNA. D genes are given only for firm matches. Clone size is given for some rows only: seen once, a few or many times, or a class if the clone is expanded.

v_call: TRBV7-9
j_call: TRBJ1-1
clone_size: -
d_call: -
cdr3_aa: CASSLRGRNFEAFF
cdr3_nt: TGTGCCAGCAGCTTAAGAGGGCGGAATTTTGAAGCTTTCTTT

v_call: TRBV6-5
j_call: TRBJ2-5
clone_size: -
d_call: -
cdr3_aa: CASNPRDNYQETQYF
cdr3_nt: TGTGCCAGCAATCCTCGGGACAACTACCAAGAGACCCAGTACTTC

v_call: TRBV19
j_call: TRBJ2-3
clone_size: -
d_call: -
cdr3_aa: CASSAFLTDTQYF
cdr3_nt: TGTGCCAGTAGCGCGTTTCTGACAGATACGCAGTATTTT

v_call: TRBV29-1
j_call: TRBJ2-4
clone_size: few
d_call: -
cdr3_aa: CSVTGQSGDIQYF
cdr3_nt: TGCAGCGTAACCGGGCAGTCCGGAGACATTCAGTACTTC

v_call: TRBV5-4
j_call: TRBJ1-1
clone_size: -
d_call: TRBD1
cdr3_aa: CASSSGQGLLEAFF
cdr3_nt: TGTGCCAGCAGCTCCGGACAGGGCCTCCTTGAAGCTTTCTTT

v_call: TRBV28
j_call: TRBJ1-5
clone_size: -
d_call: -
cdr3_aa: CASSLVRTASNQPQHF
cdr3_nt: TGTGCCAGCAGTTTAGTTAGGACAGCTAGCAATCAGCCCCAGCATTTT

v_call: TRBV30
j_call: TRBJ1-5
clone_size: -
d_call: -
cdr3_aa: CAWSGALNTHSNQPQHF
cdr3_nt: TGTGCCTGGAGTGGGGCGCTGAATACTCATAGCAATCAGCCCCAGCATTTT

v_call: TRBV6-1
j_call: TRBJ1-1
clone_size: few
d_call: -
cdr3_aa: CASSQGSSPAEAFF
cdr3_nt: TGTGCCAGCAGTCAAGGGAGCTCACCGGCTGAAGCTTTCTTT

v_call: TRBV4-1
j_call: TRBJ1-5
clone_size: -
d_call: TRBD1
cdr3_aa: CASSQLDRENQPQHF
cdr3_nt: TGCGCCAGCAGCCAACTAGACAGGGAAAATCAGCCCCAGCATTTT

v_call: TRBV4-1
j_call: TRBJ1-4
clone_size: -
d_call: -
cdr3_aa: CASSPDSLKSFTNEKLFF
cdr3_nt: TGCGCCAGCAGCCCCGACAGTTTAAAAAGCTTCACTAATGAAAAACTGTTTTTT

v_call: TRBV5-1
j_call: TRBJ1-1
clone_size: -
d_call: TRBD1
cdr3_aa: CASSGRGTGGYGAFF
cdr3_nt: TGCGCCAGCAGCGGGCGCGGGACAGGGGGCTATGGAGCTTTCTTT

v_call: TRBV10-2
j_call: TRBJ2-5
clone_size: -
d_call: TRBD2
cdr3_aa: CASSHVWGGQETQYF
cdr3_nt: TGCGCCAGCAGTCACGTTTGGGGGGGCCAAGAGACCCAGTACTTC

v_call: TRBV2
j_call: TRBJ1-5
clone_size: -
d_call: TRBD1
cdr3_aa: CASSDFLGGVQPQHF
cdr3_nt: TGTGCCAGCAGTGATTTTTTAGGGGGCGTTCAGCCCCAGCATTTT

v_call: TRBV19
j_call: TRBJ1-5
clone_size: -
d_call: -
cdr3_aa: CASSISRAGIYNQPQHF
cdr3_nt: TGTGCCAGTAGTATATCGAGGGCAGGAATTTACAATCAGCCCCAGCATTTT

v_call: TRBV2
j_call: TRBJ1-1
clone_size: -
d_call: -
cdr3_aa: CASSGGTMNTEAFF
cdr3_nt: TGTGCCAGCAGTGGGGGGACAATGAACACTGAAGCTTTCTTT

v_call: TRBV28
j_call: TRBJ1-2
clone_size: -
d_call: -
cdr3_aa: CASTPGANYGYTF
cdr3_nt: TGTGCCAGCACCCCAGGGGCCAACTATGGCTACACCTTC

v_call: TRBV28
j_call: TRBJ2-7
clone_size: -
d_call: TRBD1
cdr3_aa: CASSLVGTGGREQYF
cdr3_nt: TGTGCCAGCAGTTTAGTCGGCACAGGGGGTCGCGAGCAGTACTTC

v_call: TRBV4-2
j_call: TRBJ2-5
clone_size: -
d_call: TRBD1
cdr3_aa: CASSQGPGQGEETQYF
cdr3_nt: TGTGCCAGCAGCCAAGGCCCCGGACAGGGAGAAGAGACCCAGTACTTC

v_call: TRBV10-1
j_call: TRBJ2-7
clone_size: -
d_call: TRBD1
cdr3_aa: CASCRAGGFCYF
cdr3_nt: TGCGCCAGCTGCCGGGCAGGGGGTTTTTGTTACTTC

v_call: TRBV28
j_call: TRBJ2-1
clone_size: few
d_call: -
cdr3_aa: CASSFASEQFF
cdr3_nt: TGTGCCAGCAGTTTCGCCTCTGAGCAGTTCTTC

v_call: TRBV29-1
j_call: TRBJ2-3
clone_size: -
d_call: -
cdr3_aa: CSAGDTQYF
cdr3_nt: TGCAGCGCTGGGGATACGCAGTATTTT

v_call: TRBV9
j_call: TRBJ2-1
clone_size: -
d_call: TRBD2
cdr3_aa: CASSVLAGGYNEQFF
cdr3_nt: TGTGCCAGCAGCGTCCTAGCGGGAGGGTACAATGAGCAGTTCTTC

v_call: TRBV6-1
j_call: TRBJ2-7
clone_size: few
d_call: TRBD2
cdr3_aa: CASRPGLAGAYEQYF
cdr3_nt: TGTGCCAGCAGGCCGGGACTAGCGGGGGCCTACGAGCAGTACTTC

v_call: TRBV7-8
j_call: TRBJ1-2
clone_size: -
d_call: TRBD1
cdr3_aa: CASKAGGWLSNYGYTF
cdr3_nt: TGTGCCAGCAAAGCAGGGGGATGGTTGTCTAACTATGGCTACACCTTC

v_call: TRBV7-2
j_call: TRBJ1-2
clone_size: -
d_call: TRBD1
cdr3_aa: CASSVTGGGYGYTF
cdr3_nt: TGTGCCAGCAGCGTCACAGGGGGCGGCTATGGCTACACCTTC

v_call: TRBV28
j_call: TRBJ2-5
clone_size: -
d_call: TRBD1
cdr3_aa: CASSPRQGTETQYF
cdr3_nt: TGTGCCAGCAGTCCCCGACAGGGGACGGAGACCCAGTACTTC

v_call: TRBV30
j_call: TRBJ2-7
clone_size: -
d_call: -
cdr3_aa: CAWGLGYEQYF
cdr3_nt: TGTGCCTGGGGGTTGGGCTACGAGCAGTACTTC

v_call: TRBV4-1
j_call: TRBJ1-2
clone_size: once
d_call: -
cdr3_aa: CASSQVGVRGYTF
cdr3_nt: TGCGCCAGCAGCCAAGTGGGAGTCAGGGGCTACACCTTC

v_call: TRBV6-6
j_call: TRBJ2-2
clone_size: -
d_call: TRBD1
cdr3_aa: CASRTGYTGELFF
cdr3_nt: TGTGCCAGCAGGACAGGGTACACCGGGGAGCTGTTTTTT

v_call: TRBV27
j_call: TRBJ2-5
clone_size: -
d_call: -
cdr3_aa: CASSSFFRLAGQETQYF
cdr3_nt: TGTGCCAGCAGTTCCTTCTTTAGACTTGCGGGACAGGAGACCCAGTACTTC

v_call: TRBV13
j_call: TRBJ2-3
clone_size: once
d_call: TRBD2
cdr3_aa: CASSFFGGFTDTQYF
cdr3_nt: TGTGCCAGCAGCTTCTTCGGGGGGTTCACAGATACGCAGTATTTT

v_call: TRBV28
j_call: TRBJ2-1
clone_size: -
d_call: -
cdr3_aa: CASRDPGISYNEQFF
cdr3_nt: TGTGCCAGCAGAGACCCGGGGATCTCCTACAATGAGCAGTTCTTC

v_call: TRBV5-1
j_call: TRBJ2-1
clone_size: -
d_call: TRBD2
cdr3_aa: CASSMATSVYNEQFF
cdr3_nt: TGCGCCAGCAGTATGGCGACTAGCGTTTACAATGAGCAGTTCTTC